A selection of T cell receptor beta chains follows, all from one sample in a study of cytomegalovirus exposure and HLA in healthy donors. Assay used: immunoSEQ multiplex PCR; TCRdb lists only in-frame clones, some missing. Found here are 170,000 or so clones, around 80% of them singletons; the top ten hold approximately 6.7%. Sample: PBMCs. The receptors were sampled from a male donor in good health and CMV-seropositive. CDR3s include the opening cysteine and the closing phenylalanine or tryptophan. Fields, in order: D gene, V gene, clone size, J gene, CDR3 protein, CDR3 DNA. A D gene is named only where the DNA matches it firmly. Where a row states a size, it is once, few, many or the class of an expanded clone; other rows omit it.

D: .
V: TRBV5-8
size: few
J: TRBJ2-5
CDR3: CASSPMAREETQYF
DNA: TGTGCCAGCAGCCCGATGGCTAGAGAAGAGACCCAGTACTTC

D: TRBD1
V: TRBV4-2
size: few
J: TRBJ2-7
CDR3: CASSQDRVYRGQAYEQYF
DNA: TGTGCCAGCAGCCAAGATCGGGTCTATAGGGGACAGGCGTACGAGCAGTACTTC

D: TRBD2
V: TRBV6-6
size: few
J: TRBJ2-1
CDR3: CASSPTIGRDNEQFF
DNA: TGTGCCAGCAGCCCTACTATCGGGAGGGACAATGAGCAGTTCTTC

D: .
V: TRBV30
size: .
J: TRBJ1-2
CDR3: CAWTDSYQQGYTF
DNA: TGTGCCTGGACGGACAGCTACCAACAGGGCTACACCTTC

D: .
V: TRBV14
size: .
J: TRBJ1-3
CDR3: CASSHRGNSGNTIYF
DNA: TGTGCCAGCAGCCATCGCGGCAACTCTGGAAACACCATATATTTT

D: .
V: TRBV2
size: .
J: TRBJ2-1
CDR3: CASSRDNRPSYNEQFF
DNA: TGTGCCAGCAGCCGGGACAACCGACCCTCCTACAATGAGCAGTTCTTC

D: TRBD1
V: TRBV28
size: .
J: TRBJ1-2
CDR3: CASSLLTGGQGGRYGYTF
DNA: TGTGCCAGCAGTTTATTAACAGGGGGACAGGGGGGGAGATATGGCTACACCTTC

D: TRBD2
V: TRBV19
size: few
J: TRBJ2-7
CDR3: CASSMGVAGGTYEQYF
DNA: TGTGCCAGTAGTATGGGCGTGGCGGGAGGGACCTACGAGCAGTACTTC

D: .
V: TRBV6-6
size: .
J: TRBJ1-5
CDR3: CASSYTGNQPQHF
DNA: TGTGCCAGCAGTTATACGGGCAATCAGCCCCAGCATTTT

D: TRBD2
V: TRBV11-2
size: .
J: TRBJ2-5
CDR3: CASSLVAGLAQETQYF
DNA: TGTGCCAGCAGCTTAGTTGCGGGACTAGCTCAAGAGACCCAGTACTTC

D: .
V: TRBV30
size: .
J: TRBJ2-1
CDR3: CAWTARSGHEQFF
DNA: TGTGCCTGGACGGCTAGGTCTGGTCATGAGCAGTTCTTC

D: TRBD1
V: TRBV7-2
size: .
J: TRBJ2-3
CDR3: CASSLAGQGRTDTQYF
DNA: TGTGCCAGCAGCTTAGCCGGACAGGGACGCACAGATACGCAGTATTTT

D: .
V: TRBV19
size: .
J: TRBJ2-3
CDR3: CASSMVGGGTDTQYF
DNA: TGTGCCAGTAGTATGGTAGGGGGAGGCACAGATACGCAGTATTTT

D: .
V: TRBV11-2
size: .
J: TRBJ2-7
CDR3: CASSFFGFSYEQYF
DNA: TGTGCCAGCAGCTTCTTCGGTTTCTCCTACGAGCAGTACTTC

D: .
V: TRBV21-1
size: .
J: TRBJ2-7
CDR3: CASSLGAGGPVEQYF
DNA: TGTGCCAGCAGCCTGGGGGCGGGAGGGCCGGTAGAGCAGTACTTC

D: .
V: TRBV19
size: .
J: TRBJ2-5
CDR3: CASSMRRGGETQYF
DNA: TGTGCCAGTAGTATGAGGAGGGGGGGGGAGACCCAGTACTTC

D: .
V: TRBV6-1
size: .
J: TRBJ1-4
CDR3: CASSGEVAGGEKLFF
DNA: TGTGCCAGCAGTGGGGAAGTTGCGGGCGGTGAAAAACTGTTTTTT

D: TRBD2
V: TRBV11-3
size: few
J: TRBJ2-7
CDR3: CACRSRLAGSSSYEQYF
DNA: TGTGCGTGTAGGTCGCGGCTAGCGGGGTCGAGCTCCTACGAGCAGTACTTC

D: TRBD2
V: TRBV11-2
size: .
J: TRBJ2-7
CDR3: CASSLEASGTYEQYF
DNA: TGTGCCAGCAGCTTAGAGGCTAGCGGGACCTACGAGCAGTACTTC

D: TRBD1
V: TRBV6-5
size: .
J: TRBJ2-5
CDR3: CASSLDRGKETQYF
DNA: TGTGCCAGCAGCCTGGACAGGGGGAAAGAGACCCAGTACTTC

D: TRBD1
V: TRBV18
size: .
J: TRBJ2-2
CDR3: CASSRIPGTENTGELFF
DNA: TGTGCCAGCTCACGCATTCCCGGGACAGAGAACACCGGGGAGCTGTTTTTT

D: TRBD1
V: TRBV5-1
size: once
J: TRBJ1-5
CDR3: CASSWGQGVGEPQHF
DNA: TGCGCCAGCAGCTGGGGACAGGGGGTAGGTGAGCCCCAGCATTTT

D: TRBD1
V: TRBV30
size: .
J: TRBJ1-5
CDR3: CAWSVQGLNQPQHF
DNA: TGTGCCTGGAGTGTACAGGGGCTCAATCAGCCCCAGCATTTT

D: .
V: TRBV4-1
size: .
J: TRBJ1-1
CDR3: CASSQAPPRLLNTEAFF
DNA: TGCGCCAGCAGCCAAGCCCCGCCTCGGTTATTGAACACTGAAGCTTTCTTT

D: TRBD1
V: TRBV15
size: .
J: TRBJ1-5
CDR3: CATSRDRGISQPQHF
DNA: TGTGCCACCAGCAGAGACAGGGGGATCAGTCAGCCCCAGCATTTT

D: .
V: TRBV9
size: .
J: TRBJ1-1
CDR3: CASSVVGGMNTEAFF
DNA: TGTGCCAGCAGCGTAGTAGGAGGGATGAACACTGAAGCTTTCTTT

D: .
V: TRBV6-4
size: .
J: TRBJ2-7
CDR3: CASSDRQVQLSPYEQYF
DNA: TGTGCCAGCAGTGACCGACAGGTACAACTTTCCCCCTACGAGCAGTACTTC

D: .
V: TRBV7-9
size: .
J: TRBJ1-2
CDR3: CASSLGQEGYTF
DNA: TGTGCCAGCAGCTTAGGACAGGAAGGCTACACCTTC

D: .
V: TRBV7-9
size: .
J: TRBJ1-5
CDR3: CSSSPMGGEDQPQHF
DNA: TGTTCCAGCAGCCCGATGGGGGGGGAAGATCAGCCCCAGCATTTT

D: .
V: TRBV7-6
size: .
J: TRBJ1-1
CDR3: CASSSNQANTEAFF
DNA: TGTGCCAGCAGCTCCAATCAGGCGAACACTGAAGCTTTCTTT

D: .
V: TRBV7-2
size: .
J: TRBJ2-1
CDR3: CASSFLGLRDNEQFF
DNA: TGTGCCAGCAGCTTCCTGGGACTGCGAGACAATGAGCAGTTCTTC

D: .
V: TRBV7-9
size: few
J: TRBJ2-7
CDR3: CASIGGGYSYEQYF
DNA: TGTGCCAGCATCGGTGGGGGCTACTCCTACGAGCAGTACTTC

D: .
V: TRBV7-9
size: .
J: TRBJ2-7
CDR3: CASSLGGRRAYEQYF
DNA: TGTGCCAGCAGCTTAGGGGGCAGACGGGCCTACGAGCAGTACTTC

D: .
V: TRBV11-3
size: .
J: TRBJ2-3
CDR3: CASSPYTGVTDTQYF
DNA: TGTGCCAGCAGCCCGTATACGGGGGTGACAGATACGCAGTATTTT

D: .
V: TRBV10-2
size: .
J: TRBJ2-3
CDR3: CASNLQGFTDTQYF
DNA: TGCGCCAGCAATCTCCAGGGTTTCACAGATACGCAGTATTTT

D: .
V: TRBV27
size: .
J: TRBJ2-3
CDR3: CASSFWSLQDTQYF
DNA: TGTGCCAGCAGTTTTTGGAGTCTACAAGATACGCAGTATTTT

D: TRBD1
V: TRBV23-1
size: .
J: TRBJ1-4
CDR3: CASSQSGQGHNEKLFF
DNA: TGCGCCAGCAGTCAATCGGGACAGGGACACAATGAAAAACTGTTTTTT

D: TRBD2
V: TRBV19
size: few
J: TRBJ2-2
CDR3: CASKASGVNTGELFF
DNA: TGTGCCAGTAAGGCTAGCGGGGTTAACACCGGGGAGCTGTTTTTT

D: .
V: TRBV7-9
size: .
J: TRBJ1-6
CDR3: CASSLVIGNSPLHF
DNA: TGTGCCAGCAGCTTAGTGATCGGGAACTCACCCCTCCACTTT

D: TRBD2
V: TRBV27
size: once
J: TRBJ2-1
CDR3: CASSFYPGLAGGVPYNEQFF
DNA: TGTGCCAGCAGTTTTTACCCGGGACTAGCGGGAGGGGTTCCTTACAATGAGCAGTTCTTC

D: .
V: TRBV5-6
size: .
J: TRBJ1-2
CDR3: CASSPDSNYGYTF
DNA: TGTGCCAGCAGCCCGGACAGTAACTATGGCTACACCTTC

D: TRBD1
V: TRBV16
size: .
J: TRBJ2-4
CDR3: CASSQRAGQGDQNIQYF
DNA: TGTGCCAGCAGCCAGAGGGCTGGACAGGGCGACCAAAACATTCAGTACTTC

D: TRBD1
V: TRBV11-3
size: .
J: TRBJ2-2
CDR3: CASTPWLTGDRNTGELFF
DNA: TGTGCCAGCACCCCTTGGCTGACAGGGGATAGGAACACCGGGGAGCTGTTTTTT

D: .
V: TRBV9
size: .
J: TRBJ2-2
CDR3: CASSVGDSRFANTGELFF
DNA: TGTGCCAGCAGCGTAGGGGACTCGAGATTCGCGAACACCGGGGAGCTGTTTTTT

D: .
V: TRBV11-2
size: .
J: TRBJ2-1
CDR3: CASSLSRVQFF
DNA: TGTGCCAGCAGCTTGTCAAGAGTGCAGTTCTTC

D: .
V: TRBV9
size: few
J: TRBJ1-5
CDR3: CASSVAGGGNQPQHF
DNA: TGTGCCAGCAGCGTAGCTGGGGGGGGCAATCAGCCCCAGCATTTT

D: .
V: TRBV18
size: .
J: TRBJ1-4
CDR3: CASSPGDGGEKLFF
DNA: TGTGCCAGCTCACCAGGGGACGGGGGAGAAAAACTGTTTTTT

D: .
V: TRBV6-6
size: .
J: TRBJ2-7
CDR3: CASSYRLNSYEQYF
DNA: TGTGCCAGCAGTTACAGACTGAACTCCTACGAGCAGTACTTC

D: TRBD2
V: TRBV29-1
size: .
J: TRBJ2-3
CDR3: CSVGGSSGSPDTQYF
DNA: TGCAGCGTTGGAGGGTCTAGCGGGAGCCCAGATACGCAGTATTTT

D: .
V: TRBV6-1
size: .
J: TRBJ1-3
CDR3: CASSEETAFSGNTIYF
DNA: TGTGCCAGCAGTGAAGAGACAGCCTTCTCTGGAAACACCATATATTTT

D: TRBD2
V: TRBV5-4
size: .
J: TRBJ2-7
CDR3: CASSIMVKREGPYEQYF
DNA: TGTGCCAGCAGCATTATGGTAAAGCGGGAGGGGCCCTACGAGCAGTACTTC

D: .
V: TRBV6-6
size: .
J: TRBJ2-1
CDR3: CASPPESALSYNEQFF
DNA: TGTGCCAGCCCGCCCGAGAGCGCCCTCTCCTACAATGAGCAGTTCTTC

D: TRBD2
V: TRBV11-3
size: .
J: TRBJ2-5
CDR3: CASSLAKLAGEETQYF
DNA: TGTGCCAGCAGCTTAGCGAAATTAGCGGGGGAAGAGACCCAGTACTTC

D: TRBD1
V: TRBV29-1
size: .
J: TRBJ2-7
CDR3: CSVNRGYEQYF
DNA: TGCAGCGTCAACAGGGGTTACGAGCAGTACTTC

D: .
V: TRBV5-1
size: .
J: TRBJ2-7
CDR3: CASSLTVSSEQYF
DNA: TGCGCCAGCAGCTTGACAGTTTCCTCCGAGCAGTACTTC

D: .
V: TRBV7-9
size: .
J: TRBJ2-1
CDR3: CSSPGTYNEQFF
DNA: TGTTCCAGCCCGGGGACCTACAATGAGCAGTTCTTC